This note documents a single T cell receptor (beta chain) sequence. Its antigen remains unknown. The sample belongs to a study of cytotoxic CD8 clonotypes in ibrutinib-treated CLL. Study-level findings and limits: Having risen at ibrutinib response, clonality had fallen back toward baseline by progression. Sampling of sustained-remission and progressing patients occurred at differing times.

The CDR3 has 15 amino acids. Germline V gene data show CDR1 as SGHTA and CDR2 as FQGTGA. J was trimmed by 2 bases and V by 5 bases; bases with no gene match: 7. The table came from immunoSEQ multiplex PCR; TCRdb's copy has only in-frame clones and leaves some out. The sample carries some 130,000 clones, about 75% recorded once. Cryopreserved PBMCs supplied about 2 micrograms of genomic DNA for TCR beta libraries. This clonotype originated in a human donor with chronic lymphocytic leukemia. V gene TRBV7-3 combines with J gene TRBJ2-3; 7 bases fit TRBD1. Material: PBMCs, obtained after 24 months of ibrutinib treatment. DNA of the CDR3: TGTGCCAGCAGCCGAGGGCAGGGGGTCACAGATACGCAGTATTTT. This encodes CASSRGQGVTDTQYF.